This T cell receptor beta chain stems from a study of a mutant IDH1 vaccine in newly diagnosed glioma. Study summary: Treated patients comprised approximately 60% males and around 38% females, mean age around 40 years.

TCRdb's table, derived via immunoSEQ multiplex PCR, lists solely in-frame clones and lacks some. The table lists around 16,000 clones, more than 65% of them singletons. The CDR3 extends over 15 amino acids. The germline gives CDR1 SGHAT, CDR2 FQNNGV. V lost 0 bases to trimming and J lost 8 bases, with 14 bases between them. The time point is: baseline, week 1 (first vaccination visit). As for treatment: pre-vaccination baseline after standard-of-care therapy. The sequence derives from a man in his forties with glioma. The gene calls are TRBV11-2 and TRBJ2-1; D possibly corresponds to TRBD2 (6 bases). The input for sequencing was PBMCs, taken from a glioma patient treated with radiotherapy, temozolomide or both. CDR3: CASSLERREFDEQFF. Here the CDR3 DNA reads TGTGCCAGCAGCTTAGAACGTCGGGAGTTCGATGAGCAGTTCTTC.